Detailed here is one T cell receptor beta chain. What it binds is not known. The entry originates in a study of shared clonotypes between healthy human individuals. As for the study in general: CD8 memory received one plate per donor, CD8 naive two, CD4 memory three and CD4 naive three.

Authors' data handling: Owing to the provision of junction-only sequences devoid of quality scores by immunoSEQ, filtering differed. Profiled with immunoSEQ multiplex PCR; TCRdb holds only in-frame clones, not every one. V and J calls and clone size come straight from that table; D and trimming were deduced from the DNA. The sample carries a few million clones, over 85% recorded once. Study results and caveats: Clonotypes shared by all four sorted-subset donors had higher generation probabilities than non-shared clonotypes. Among the subsets, naive ones generally showed larger estimated richness than memory ones.

Trimming stripped 4 bases from V and 4 bases from J, with 17 bases between. Germline V CDR1 and CDR2: SGHDT, YYEEEE. The length of the CDR3 is 15 residues. The genes are TRBV5-6 and TRBJ2-5; D is uncertain. Sequenced: naive CD4+ T cells from PBMCs. Subset defined: CD45RA+ positively selected. The receptor's source is a man aged 18 to 30 in good health. Some clones in this sample may be carry-over from other donors' samples. CDR3 bases: TGTGCCAGCAGCCCCTCTTTTGTGGAGCGAGAGACCCAGTACTTC. Translation gives CASSPSFVERETQYF. Looking up the rest from reference TRBV5-6 and TRBJ2-5 gives the full variable domain: DAGVTQSPTHLIKTRGQQVTLRCSPKSGHDTVSWYQQALGQGPQFIFQYYEEEERQRGNFPDRFSGHQFPNYSSELNVNALLLGDSALYLCASSPSFVERETQYFGPGTRLLVL.